Below are 31 T cell receptor beta chains sequenced from a single sample in a study of T cells in Graves' hyperthyroidism and ophthalmopathy. Researchers amplified the TCR beta CDR3 regions from RNA transcripts. When the TCR CDR3 underwent first-round RT-PCR, the HTBI primer set was used. TCRdb fed the multiplex PCR reads into MiXCR, producing one record per CDR3 protein. Here the sample spans hundreds of thousands of distinct CDR3 sequences, around 19% being singletons. Sequencing used blood. All receptors derive from a woman aged 50 to 60 with Graves' hyperthyroidism that later progressed to Graves' ophthalmopathy.

This clonotype has a count of ten or more. The V call is TRBV6-1, the J call TRBJ1-5, with 7 bases matching TRBD1. Looked up from germline, CDR1 is MNHNS and CDR2 is SASEGT. V dropped 0 bases and J dropped 6; count of bases not matched to a gene: 11. CDR3 length: 17 amino acids. The CDR3 loop reads CASSEARGRRGRQPQHF. As DNA, the CDR3 is TGTGCCAGCAGTGAAGCGAGGGGGCGCCGTGGTCGTCAGCCCCAGCATTTT.

This clonotype was detected ten times or more. V gene TRBV18 combines with J gene TRBJ2-7, with D unclear. The CDR3 is made up of 14 amino acids. Germline CDR1 and CDR2: KGHSH and LQKENI. V was pared by 3 bases and J by 0 bases, with 9 bases between. CDR3 DNA: TGTGCCAGCTCACCTAGGTCCAACTCCTACGAGCAGTACTTC. Its protein product is CASSPRSNSYEQYF. Together with reference TRBV18 and TRBJ2-7, the CDR3 gives the full variable domain: NAGVMQNPRHLVRRRGQEARLRCSPMKGHSHVYWYRQLPEEGLKFMVYLQKENIIDESGMPKERFSAEFPKEGPSILRIQQVVRGDSAAYFCASSPRSNSYEQYFGPGTRLTVT.

This clonotype was recorded many times. The chain joins TRBV7-9 to TRBJ1-5; D may be TRBD1 (6 bases). CDR1 is SEHNR, CDR2 FQNEAQ, per germline (reference sequence). The length of the CDR3 is 16 residues. V gave up 7 bases and J gave up 1 base, with 17 bases separating them. CDR3 protein: CASTDLRGGSNQPQHF. DNA of the CDR3: TGTGCCAGCACCGACCTGAGGGGGGGGAGCAATCAGCCCCAGCATTTT.

Only a few counts were recorded for this clonotype. J is TRBJ2-1 and V is TRBV10-3, with D perhaps given as TRBD1 or TRBD2 (6 bases each). This CDR3 spans 12 amino acids. Trimming removed 9 bases at V and 6 bases at J, with 12 bases between. CDR1 is ENHRY and CDR2 is SYGVKD in the germline V gene. The DNA of the CDR3 is TGTGCCATGGCCGAGGGGGGCAATGAGCAGTTCTTC. Protein sequence: CAMAEGGNEQFF.

This clonotype has more than one count but fewer than ten. The V call is TRBV20-1, the J call TRBJ2-2, with a possible D match to TRBD1 (6 bases). CDR1 and CDR2 (germline): DFQATT, SNEGSKA (reference sequence). This CDR3 is built from 15 residues. The V end was cut by 0 bases, the J end by 1 base, with 9 bases between. The CDR3, as DNA: TGCAGTGCTAGAGAAGGACAGAAGAACACCGGGGAGCTGTTTTTT. Protein: CSAREGQKNTGELFF.

The CDR3 sequence is CASSQGLAGGLGDTQYF. CDR3 DNA: TGCGCCAGCAGCCAGGGACTAGCGGGGGGGCTCGGAGATACGCAGTATTTT. The gene calls are TRBV5-1 and TRBJ2-3, with TRBD2 identical over 16 bases. With V trimmed by 4 bases and J by 5 bases, 7 bases remained unmatched. Per the germline V gene, CDR1 is SGHRS and CDR2 is YFSETQ. CDR3 length equals 17 residues.

This clonotype has a count of ten or more. This chain connects TRBV5-1 to TRBJ2-1; D uncertain. V gave up 1 base and J gave up 0 bases, with 5 bases separating them. The CDR3 has 14 amino acids. CDR1 and CDR2 from the germline V gene are SGHRS and YFSETQ. Here the CDR3 reads CASSLYLSYNEQFF. DNA for the CDR3: TGCGCCAGCAGCTTGTACCTCTCCTACAATGAGCAGTTCTTC.

V usage is TRBV6-1 and J usage is TRBJ1-5, with TRBD1 matching over 8 bases. Unmatched junction bases numbered 5, after V lost 3 bases and J lost 7 bases. Germline V gives CDR1 MNHNS, CDR2 SASEGT. The length of the CDR3 is 14 residues. This CDR3 is CASSDPPGGQPQHF. CDR3 sequence (DNA): TGTGCCAGCAGTGACCCACCAGGGGGCCAGCCCCAGCATTTT.

This clonotype was seen repeatedly, ten times or more. V and J are TRBV12-3 or TRBV12-4 and TRBJ1-1; D remains ambiguous. CDR3 size: 13 residues. Trimming left V 3 bases short and J 1 base short, with 6 bases between. CDR3 bases: TGTGCCAGCAGTTTCCCCGCGAACACTGAAGCTTTCTTT. Its translation: CASSFPANTEAFF.

About this clonotype itself: Given a much more abundant clone one base away, this may be a read error. The chain joins TRBV11-3 to TRBJ1-1; D ambiguous. Germline V CDR1 and CDR2: SGHNT, YENEEA. The CDR3 spans 13 residues. CDR3 coding DNA: TGTGCCAGCAGCCAAATGCGGCACACTGGAGCTTTCTTT. It codes for CASSQMRHTGAFF. Based on the CDR3 plus reference TRBV11-3 and TRBJ1-1, the full variable domain is EAGVVQSPRYKIIEKKQPVAFWCNPISGHNTLYWYLQNLGQGPELLIRYENEEAVDDSQLPKDRFSAERLKGVDSTLKIQPAELGDSAVYLCASSQMRHTGAFFGQGTRLTVV.

The V gene is TRBV6-1, the J gene TRBJ1-5, with 11 bases aligning to TRBD1. The CDR3 has 19 residues. J was trimmed by 1 base and V by 5 bases; bases with no gene match: 13. Looked up from germline, CDR1 is MNHNS and CDR2 is SASEGT. CDR3 sequence reads: CASSTGTGGDLWSNQPQHF. The CDR3 DNA reads TGTGCCAGCAGTACGGGGACAGGGGGAGACCTTTGGAGCAATCAGCCCCAGCATTTT.

Points on this clonotype: The CDR3 does not end in the conserved phenylalanine or tryptophan, so this is likely a read error. The V gene is TRBV18, the J gene TRBJ1-1; unclear D gene. Trimming removed 0 bases at V and 1 base at J, with 6 bases between. From germline, CDR1 is KGHSH and CDR2 LQKENI. The length of the CDR3 is 14 residues. CDR3 DNA sequence: TGTGCCAGCTCACCACCGGTGCCGAACACTGAAGCTTTCTCT. Translated, it gives CASSPPVPNTEAFS.

This clonotype was found many times. This sequence joins TRBV3-1 and TRBJ2-2; 8 bases fit TRBD1. Trimming cost V 1 base and J 5 bases; bases outside gene matches: 6. The V gene's germline CDR1 is LGHDT and CDR2 YNNKEL (reference sequence). The CDR3 totals 16 residues. In DNA, the CDR3 is TGTGCCAGCAGCCAAGCCCGGACAGGGTCAACCGGGGAGCTGTTTTTT. This encodes CASSQARTGSTGELFF.

The chain combines TRBV6-2 or TRBV6-3 with TRBJ2-1; D might be TRBD1 (6 bases). The V gene lost 6 bases and the J gene lost 4 bases, with 16 bases spanning the gap. Germline loops: CDR1 MNHEY, CDR2 SVGEGT. This CDR3 has 15 amino acids. CDR3 coding DNA: TGTGCCAGCAGAGTTCAGGGGCCATGGTACAATGAGCAGTTCTTC. The encoded protein is CASRVQGPWYNEQFF.

The chain uses TRBV7-9 and TRBJ1-2, with a tentative D call TRBD1 (5 bases). There are 15 residues in the CDR3. V lost 2 bases, J lost 0 bases, and 10 bases lay in between. Germline V gene lookup returns CDR1 SEHNR and CDR2 FQNEAQ (reference sequence). As DNA, the CDR3 is TGTGCCAGCAGCTTATCGACAGAAGCTAACTATGGCTACACCTTC. As protein: CASSLSTEANYGYTF.

The V and J genes are TRBV6-2 or TRBV6-3 and TRBJ1-3; unclear D gene. The CDR3 is made up of 15 amino acids. V shed 8 bases and J shed 2 bases, with 16 bases lying between them. Germline CDR1 is MNHEY and CDR2 is SVGEGT. This CDR3 is CASRALVGPGNTIYF. The CDR3 DNA reads TGTGCCAGCCGGGCCTTAGTAGGCCCTGGAAACACCATATATTTT.

Concerning this clonotype itself: One base away lies a much larger clone, so this may be a sequencing read error. The chain recombines TRBV5-1 with TRBJ1-5; TRBD1 matches at 10 bases. CDR1 is SGHRS and CDR2 is YFSETQ in the germline V gene. The CDR3 spans 15 residues. The CDR3 sequence is CASSLPGTGDQPQHF. In DNA form, the CDR3 reads TGCGCCAGCAGCTTGCCCGGGACAGGGGATCAACCCCAGCATTTT.

The V and J genes are TRBV30 and TRBJ2-5; D perhaps matches TRBD1 (6 bases). The CDR3 length is 13 residues. Germline V gene sequence: CDR1 GTSNPN, CDR2 SVGIG (reference sequence). Trimming took 5 bases from V and 10 from J, leaving 20 bases between them. CDR3 nucleotide sequence: TGTGCCTGGGGGAGTGGGACACAAGAGGACCAGTACTTC. Translation gives CAWGSGTQEDQYF.

With regard to this clonotype: With a much larger clone just one base away, this may be a read error. The chain has TRBV4-1 and TRBJ1-1; the D is unclear. This CDR3 is built from 15 residues. CDR1 is MGHRA, CDR2 YSYEKL, per germline. V was cut by 0 bases and J by 3 bases, with 11 bases left in between. The CDR3 DNA sequence: TGCGCCAGCAGCCAAGAAGTGGGAGTGGACACTGAAGCTTTCTTT. As protein: CASSQEVGVDTEAFF.

This clonotype was recorded at least ten times. The CDR3 bases are TGCAGTGCTAGAGGGGATAACACTGAAGCTTTCTTT. It encodes CSARGDNTEAFF. The V gene is TRBV20-1, the J gene TRBJ1-1; D gene uncertain. CDR3 size: 12 residues. The ends were cut back, 1 base at V and 2 bases at J, with 5 bases in the middle. Germline values: CDR1 DFQATT, CDR2 SNEGSKA (reference sequence).

This clonotype showed up many times. This rearrangement joins TRBV18 to TRBJ2-3; perhaps TRBD1 as D (5 bases). V dropped 3 bases and J dropped 1 base, with 8 bases sitting between them. Per the germline V gene, CDR1 is KGHSH and CDR2 is LQKENI. The CDR3 is made up of 14 amino acids. The CDR3 DNA is TGTGCCAGCTCACCCCAGGGCCGCACAGATACGCAGTATTTT. Protein product: CASSPQGRTDTQYF.

In its sample, this clonotype was seen a few times. The rearrangement links TRBV5-1 to TRBJ1-5, with D tentatively TRBD1 (5 bases). The CDR3 sequence is 16 residues long. Germline assignment: CDR1 SGHRS and CDR2 YFSETQ. Trimming cost V 0 bases and J 0 bases, with 10 bases left between them. CDR3 in amino acids: CASSLEPGFSNQPQHF. DNA for the CDR3: TGCGCCAGCAGCTTGGAACCAGGGTTTAGCAATCAGCCCCAGCATTTT.

This clonotype came up many times. This rearrangement joins TRBV18 to TRBJ1-2; D is undetermined. V gave up 2 bases and J gave up 2 bases, with 3 bases separating them. Germline-derived CDR1 and CDR2 are KGHSH and LQKENI. The CDR3 runs to 12 residues. Here the CDR3 reads CASSPTNYGYTF. CDR3 nucleotides: TGTGCCAGCTCACCAACCAACTATGGCTACACCTTC.

The rearrangement uses TRBV7-9 and TRBJ1-6; D is undetermined. The CDR3 is 14 residues long. The germline gives CDR1 SEHNR, CDR2 FQNEAQ (reference sequence). Trimming took off 2 bases at V and 9 bases at J, with 11 bases between the two ends. DNA of the CDR3: TGTGCCAGCAGCTTATCCCCTCGGACTTCACCCCTCCACTTT. Translated, it gives CASSLSPRTSPLHF.

This chain links TRBV7-9 with TRBJ1-1, with D perhaps matching TRBD1 (5 bases). Trimming pared 2 bases from V and 1 base from J, leaving 11 bases between. In germline, CDR1 is SEHNR, CDR2 FQNEAQ (reference sequence). This CDR3 comprises 15 residues. CDR3 sequence reads: CASSLFREGNTEAFF. For the CDR3, the DNA is TGTGCCAGCAGCTTATTCAGGGAGGGGAACACTGAAGCTTTCTTT.

The V gene is TRBV11-2, the J gene TRBJ1-6; no firm D call. CDR3 length equals 13 residues. The V and J ends lost 5 bases and 15 bases respectively, with 17 bases between them. Per germline, CDR1 SGHAT and CDR2 FQNNGV. This CDR3 reads CASSPVQVVLLHF. In nucleotides, the CDR3 is TGTGCCAGCAGCCCAGTACAAGTTGTACTCCTCCACTTT.

This chain uses TRBV19 with TRBJ1-2; D gene unclear. V gave up 8 bases and J gave up 2 bases, with 12 bases separating them. Germline assignment: CDR1 LNHDA and CDR2 SQIVND (reference sequence). The CDR3 loop spans 13 amino acids. CDR3 nucleotides: TGTGCCAGTCTCCCGGACGCAAACTATGGCTACACCTTC. It encodes CASLPDANYGYTF.

The chain uses TRBV3-1 and TRBJ2-3, with TRBD2 matching over 10 bases. After removal of 5 bases from V and 5 bases from J, the junction contained 7 bases not matched to a gene. In germline, CDR1 is LGHDT, CDR2 YNNKEL (reference sequence). The CDR3 is 15 amino acids. Here the CDR3 DNA reads TGTGCCAGCAGCGTAGGAGCGGGGGGGATAGATACGCAGTATTTT. Residues: CASSVGAGGIDTQYF.

This clonotype was seen more than once but under ten times. The chain couples TRBV27 to TRBJ2-5, with a tentative D call TRBD2 (6 bases). This CDR3 spans 15 amino acids. Germline CDR1 MNHEY, CDR2 SMNVEV (reference sequence). V lost 6 bases and J lost 1, with 15 bases in between. The CDR3 DNA follows: TGTGCCAGCAGCCCAGAGATGGGAGGCCAAGAGACCCAGTACTTC. Translating gives CASSPEMGGQETQYF.

This clonotype has just a few counts. The chain uses TRBV5-1 and TRBJ1-5; D is uncertain. V lost 4 bases, J lost 0 bases, and 11 bases lay in between. The length of the CDR3 is 15 residues. Germline CDR1 SGHRS, CDR2 YFSETQ. The CDR3 region has the DNA TGCGCCAGCAGCATCAATGGTAATAGCAATCAGCCCCAGCATTTT. Translating it yields CASSINGNSNQPQHF.

The table lists this clonotype with many counts. The chain joins TRBV3-1 to TRBJ1-1; D might be TRBD1 (6 bases). Germline CDR1 and CDR2: LGHDT and YNNKEL (reference sequence). Deletions cut 3 bases from V and 3 bases from J, with 8 bases between. CDR3 length: 13 residues. In DNA form, the CDR3 reads TGTGCCAGCAGCCAGGGACACCACACTGAAGCTTTCTTT. It codes for CASSQGHHTEAFF.